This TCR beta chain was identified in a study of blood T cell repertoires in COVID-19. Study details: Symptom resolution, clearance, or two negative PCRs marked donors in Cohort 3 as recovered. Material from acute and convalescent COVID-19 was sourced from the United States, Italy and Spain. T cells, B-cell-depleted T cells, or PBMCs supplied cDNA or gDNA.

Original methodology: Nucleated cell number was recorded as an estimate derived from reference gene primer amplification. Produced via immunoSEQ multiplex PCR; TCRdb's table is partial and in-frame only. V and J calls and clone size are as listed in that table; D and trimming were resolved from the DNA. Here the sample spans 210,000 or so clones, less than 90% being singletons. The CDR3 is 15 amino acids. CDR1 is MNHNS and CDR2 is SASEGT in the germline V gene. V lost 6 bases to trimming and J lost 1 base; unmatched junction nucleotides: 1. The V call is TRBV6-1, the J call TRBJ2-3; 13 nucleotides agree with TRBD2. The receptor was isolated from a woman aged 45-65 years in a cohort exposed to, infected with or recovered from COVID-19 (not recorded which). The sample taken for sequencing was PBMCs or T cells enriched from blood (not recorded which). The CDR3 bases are TGTGCCAGCAGCGGACTAGCGGGGGGCACAGATACGCAGTATTTT. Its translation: CASSGLAGGTDTQYF.